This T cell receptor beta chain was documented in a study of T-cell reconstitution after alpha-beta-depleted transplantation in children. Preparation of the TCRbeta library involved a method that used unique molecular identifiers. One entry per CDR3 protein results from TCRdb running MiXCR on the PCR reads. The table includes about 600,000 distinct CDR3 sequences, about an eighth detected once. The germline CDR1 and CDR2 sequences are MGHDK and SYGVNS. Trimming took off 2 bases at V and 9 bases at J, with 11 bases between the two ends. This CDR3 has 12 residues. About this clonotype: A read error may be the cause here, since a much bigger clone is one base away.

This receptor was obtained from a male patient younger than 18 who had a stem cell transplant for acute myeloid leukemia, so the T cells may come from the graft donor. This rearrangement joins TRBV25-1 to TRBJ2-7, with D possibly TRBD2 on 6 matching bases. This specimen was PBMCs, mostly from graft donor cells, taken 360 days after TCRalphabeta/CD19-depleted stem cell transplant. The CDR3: CASSEPGLGQYF. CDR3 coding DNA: TGTGCCAGCAGTGAACCGGGACTCGGGCAGTACTTC.